A selection of T cell receptor beta chains follows, all from one sample in a study of T cell responses to AZD1222 COVID-19 vaccine. This table comes from immunoSEQ multiplex PCR, and its TCRdb copy is limited to in-frame clones, with some not included. The sample contains 120,000 or so clones, 85% to 95% of which appear only once. The sequences come from peripheral blood, collected on day 0 of AZD1222 vaccination. Every receptor here comes from an adult in good health. Each CDR3 is given with its conserved first and last residue. Fields, in order: V gene, clone size, D gene, J gene, CDR3 DNA, CDR3 protein. The D gene is left open where the match is weak. Expanded clones get a size class; other rows say once, few or many, or leave the size out.

>TRBV9|.|TRBD2|TRBJ2-3
TGTGCCAGCAGCGTGACTAGCGGGGGGGCCGAAGATACGCAGTATTTT
CASSVTSGGAEDTQYF
>TRBV29-1|.|.|TRBJ1-2
TGCAGCGTTGATGGCGAAGACTATGGCTACACCTTC
CSVDGEDYGYTF
>TRBV30|.|.|TRBJ1-2
TGTGCCTGGAGCTCCCTCTCTCCCTATGGCTACACCTTC
CAWSSLSPYGYTF
>TRBV3-1/TRBV3-2|.|.|TRBJ1-2
TGTGCCAGCAGCCGGACAGAGGACTATGGCTACACCTTC
CASSRTEDYGYTF
>TRBV5-1|.|.|TRBJ2-2
TGCGCCAGCAGCTTGGAAGGCCCTGGGACGACCGGGGAGCTGTTTTTT
CASSLEGPGTTGELFF
>TRBV5-1|once|.|TRBJ1-2
TGCGCCAGCAGCCCCACCGGGGTTGGCTACACCTTC
CASSPTGVGYTF
>TRBV5-6|.|TRBD1|TRBJ1-5
TGTGCCAGCAGCTTGTGGGACAGGCACAATCAGCCCCAGCATTTT
CASSLWDRHNQPQHF
>TRBV5-1|.|TRBD2|TRBJ2-3
TGCGCCAGTCGTCAGGTGGGGGGGAGCACAGATACGCAGTATTTT
CASRQVGGSTDTQYF
>TRBV4-2|.|.|TRBJ1-4
TGTGCCAGCAGCCAAGTGGGGGCGACTAATGAAAAACTGTTTTTT
CASSQVGATNEKLFF
>TRBV18|.|TRBD1|TRBJ1-1
TGTGCCAGCTCCCCAACAGGGGGGGAAGCTTTCTTT
CASSPTGGEAFF
>TRBV15|.|.|TRBJ2-1
TGTGCCACCAGCAGAGATAGGAACCTCTGGGGACATGAGCAGTTCTTC
CATSRDRNLWGHEQFF
>TRBV30|.|.|TRBJ1-1
TGTGCCTCCAGACGGACTGAAGCTTTCTTT
CASRRTEAFF
>TRBV5-4|.|.|TRBJ2-5
TGTGCCAGCAGCTTGGCCAATAGAAAAGAGACCCAGTACTTC
CASSLANRKETQYF
>TRBV6-4|.|.|TRBJ1-2
TGTGCCAGCAGTGAAGCAAGGACGATAGACTATGGCTACACCTTC
CASSEARTIDYGYTF
>TRBV7-8|once|.|TRBJ1-6
TGTGCCAGCAGCTTAGCCACAGGGCTAAGTGAGTCACCCCTCCACTTT
CASSLATGLSESPLHF
>TRBV29-1|.|.|TRBJ1-2
TGCAGCGTTGTTACCGGGATCTATGGCTACACCTTC
CSVVTGIYGYTF
>TRBV6-5|.|.|TRBJ1-3
TGTGCCAGCAGTTACTGGGCAGGAGCCTCTGGAAACACCATATATTTT
CASSYWAGASGNTIYF
>TRBV7-9|.|TRBD1|TRBJ1-4
TGTGCCAGCAGTTACCTTCAGGGGGGTATGAATGAAAAACTGTTTTTT
CASSYLQGGMNEKLFF
>TRBV18|.|TRBD1|TRBJ1-1
TGTGCCAGCTCACCTCTGACAGGGGGTGGTATTGGTGAAGCTTTCTTT
CASSPLTGGGIGEAFF
>TRBV2|.|.|TRBJ2-3
TGTGCCAGCAGTTCTATCAGATTTAGCACAGATACGCAGTATTTT
CASSSIRFSTDTQYF
>TRBV30|.|TRBD1|TRBJ1-2
TGTGCCTGGAGTGTAATGTACAGGGGGCGTTCGGGCTACACCTTC
CAWSVMYRGRSGYTF
>TRBV7-2|.|.|TRBJ1-1
TGTGCCAGCAGCTTAGGCATGGGTGCTGAAGCTTTCTTT
CASSLGMGAEAFF
>TRBV6-5|.|.|TRBJ1-5
TGTGCGGACCAAAGGGGTCCGGCCGGGGGCCAGCCCCAGCATTTT
CADQRGPAGGQPQHF
>TRBV5-1|once|.|TRBJ1-2
TGCGCCAGCAGCTTGCACGGGCTAAGCGGCTACACCTTC
CASSLHGLSGYTF
>TRBV11-3|.|TRBD2|TRBJ2-5
TGTGCCAGCAGCCCGGGACTAGCGGGAGAGACCCAGTACTTC
CASSPGLAGETQYF